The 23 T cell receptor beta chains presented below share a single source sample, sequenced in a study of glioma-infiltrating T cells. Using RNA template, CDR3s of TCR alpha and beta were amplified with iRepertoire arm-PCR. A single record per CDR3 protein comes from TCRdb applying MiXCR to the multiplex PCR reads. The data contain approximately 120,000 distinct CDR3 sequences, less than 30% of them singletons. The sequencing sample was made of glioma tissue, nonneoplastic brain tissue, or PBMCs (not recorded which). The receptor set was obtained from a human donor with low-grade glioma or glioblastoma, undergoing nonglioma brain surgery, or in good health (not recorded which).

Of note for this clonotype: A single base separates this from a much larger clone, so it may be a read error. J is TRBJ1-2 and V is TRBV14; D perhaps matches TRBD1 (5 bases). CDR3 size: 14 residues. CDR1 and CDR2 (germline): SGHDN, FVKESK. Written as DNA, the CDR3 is TGTGCCAGCAGCCAAGCAGGGTCGTTCTATGGCTACGCCTTC. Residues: CASSQAGSFYGYAF. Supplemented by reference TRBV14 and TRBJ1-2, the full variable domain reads EAGVTQFPSHSVIEKGQTVTLRCDPISGHDNLYWYRRVMGKEIKFLLHFVKESKQDESGMPNNRFLAERTGGTYSTLKVQPAELEDSGVYFCASSQAGSFYGYAFGSGTRLTVV.

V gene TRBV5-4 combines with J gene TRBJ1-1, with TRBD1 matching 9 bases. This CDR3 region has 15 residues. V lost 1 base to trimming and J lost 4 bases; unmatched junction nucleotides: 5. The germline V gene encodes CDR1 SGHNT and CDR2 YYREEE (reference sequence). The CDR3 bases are TGTGCCAGCAGCTTGAAGGGACAGGGCCCCACTGAAGCTTTCTTT. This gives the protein CASSLKGQGPTEAFF.

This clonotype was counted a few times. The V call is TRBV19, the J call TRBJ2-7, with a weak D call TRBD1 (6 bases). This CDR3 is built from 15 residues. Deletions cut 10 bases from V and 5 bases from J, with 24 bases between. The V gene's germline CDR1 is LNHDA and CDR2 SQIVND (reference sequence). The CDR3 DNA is TGTGCCACCAGTGCCGGGGACAAGAGAGTCCACGAGCAGTACTTC. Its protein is CATSAGDKRVHEQYF. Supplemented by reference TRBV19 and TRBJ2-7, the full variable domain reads DGGITQSPKYLFRKEGQNVTLSCEQNLNHDAMYWYRQDPGQGLRLIYYSQIVNDFQKGDIAEGYSVSREKKESFPLTVTSAQKNPTAFYLCATSAGDKRVHEQYFGPGTRLTVT.

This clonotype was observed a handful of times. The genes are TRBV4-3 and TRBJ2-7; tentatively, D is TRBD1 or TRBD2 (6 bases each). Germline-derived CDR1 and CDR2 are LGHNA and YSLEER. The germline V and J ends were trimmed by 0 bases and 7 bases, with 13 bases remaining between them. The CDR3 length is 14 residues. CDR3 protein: CASSQDWGASEQYF. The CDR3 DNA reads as TGCGCCAGCAGCCAAGATTGGGGGGCCTCGGAGCAGTACTTC.

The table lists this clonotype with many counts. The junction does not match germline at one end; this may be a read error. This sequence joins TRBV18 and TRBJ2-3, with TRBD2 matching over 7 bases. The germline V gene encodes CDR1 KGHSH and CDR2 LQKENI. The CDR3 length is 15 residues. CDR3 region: CASSRGPSGTDTQYF. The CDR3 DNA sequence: TGTGCCAGCTCACGCGGTCCTAGCGGCACGGATACGCAGTATTTT.

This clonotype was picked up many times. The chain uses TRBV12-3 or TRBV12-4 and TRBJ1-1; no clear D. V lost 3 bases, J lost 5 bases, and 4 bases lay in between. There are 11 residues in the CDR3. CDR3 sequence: CASSLGTEAFF. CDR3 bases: TGTGCCAGCAGTTTGGGTACTGAAGCTTTCTTT.

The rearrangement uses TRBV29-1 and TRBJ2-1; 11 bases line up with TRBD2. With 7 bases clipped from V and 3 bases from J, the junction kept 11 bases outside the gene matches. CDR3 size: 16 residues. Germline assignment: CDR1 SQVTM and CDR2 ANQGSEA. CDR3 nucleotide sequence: TGCAGCGCGCCGAAGGGACTAGCGGTCTTCTACAATGAGCAGTTCTTC. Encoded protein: CSAPKGLAVFYNEQFF.

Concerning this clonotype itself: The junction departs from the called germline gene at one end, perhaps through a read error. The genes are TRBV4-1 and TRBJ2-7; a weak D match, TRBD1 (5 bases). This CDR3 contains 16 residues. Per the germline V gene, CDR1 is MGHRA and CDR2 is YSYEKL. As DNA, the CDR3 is TGCGCCAGAAGCCAAGCTGGCGGAAGGGGCGCTTACGAGCAGTACTTC. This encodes CARSQAGGRGAYEQYF.

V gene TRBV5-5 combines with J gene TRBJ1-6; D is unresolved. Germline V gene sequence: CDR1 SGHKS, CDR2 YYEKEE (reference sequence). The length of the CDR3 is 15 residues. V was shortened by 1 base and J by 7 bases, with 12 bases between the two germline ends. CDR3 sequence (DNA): TGTGCCAGCAGCTTGAACCCAGCAGGCAATTCACCCCTCCACTTT. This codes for CASSLNPAGNSPLHF.

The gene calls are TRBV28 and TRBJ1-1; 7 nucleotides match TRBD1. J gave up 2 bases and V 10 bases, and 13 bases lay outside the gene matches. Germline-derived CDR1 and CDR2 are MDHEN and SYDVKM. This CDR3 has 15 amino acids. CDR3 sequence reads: CANSPNRGINTEAFF. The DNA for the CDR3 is TGTGCCAACAGCCCTAACAGGGGAATAAACACTGAAGCTTTCTTT.

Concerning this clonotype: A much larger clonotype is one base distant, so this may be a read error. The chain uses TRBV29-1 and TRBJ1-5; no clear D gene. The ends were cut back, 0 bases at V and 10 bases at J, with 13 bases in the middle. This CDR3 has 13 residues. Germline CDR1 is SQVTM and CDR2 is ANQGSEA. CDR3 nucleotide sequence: TGCAGCGTTGAAGAGAGCGCAGGTCACCCCCAGCATTTT. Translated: CSVEESAGHPQHF.

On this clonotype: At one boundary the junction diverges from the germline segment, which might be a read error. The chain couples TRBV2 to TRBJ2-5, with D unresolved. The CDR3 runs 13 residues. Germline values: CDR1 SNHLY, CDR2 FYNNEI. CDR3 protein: CASKTGFVDEQFF. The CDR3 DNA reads TGTGCCAGCAAGACCGGATTCGTGGATGAGCAATTCTTC.

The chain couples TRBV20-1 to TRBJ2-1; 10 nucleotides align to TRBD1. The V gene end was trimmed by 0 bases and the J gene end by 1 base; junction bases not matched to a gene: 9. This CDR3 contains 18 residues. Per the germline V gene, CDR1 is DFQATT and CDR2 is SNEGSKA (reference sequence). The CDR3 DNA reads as TGCAGTGCTAGAGATATGGACAGGGGGAGGCTATCCTACAATGAGCAGTTCTTC. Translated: CSARDMDRGRLSYNEQFF.

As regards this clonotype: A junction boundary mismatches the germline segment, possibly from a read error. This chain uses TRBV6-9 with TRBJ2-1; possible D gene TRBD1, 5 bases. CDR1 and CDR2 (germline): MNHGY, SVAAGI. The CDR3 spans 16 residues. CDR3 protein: CAGSYTRVTSYNEQFF. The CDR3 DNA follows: TGTGCCGGCAGTTACACCAGGGTTACCTCCTACAATGAGCAGTTCTTC.

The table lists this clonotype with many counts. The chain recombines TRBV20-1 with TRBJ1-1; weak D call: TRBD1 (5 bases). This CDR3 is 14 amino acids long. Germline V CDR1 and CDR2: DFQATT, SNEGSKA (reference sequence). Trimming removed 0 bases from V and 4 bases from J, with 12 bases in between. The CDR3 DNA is TGCAGTGCTAGAGAGGCAGGGTATGGCACTGAAGCTTTCTTT. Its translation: CSAREAGYGTEAFF.

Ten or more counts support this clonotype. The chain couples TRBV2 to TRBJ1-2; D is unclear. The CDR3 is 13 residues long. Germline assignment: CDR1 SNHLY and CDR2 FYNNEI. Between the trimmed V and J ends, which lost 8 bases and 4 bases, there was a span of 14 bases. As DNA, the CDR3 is TGTGCCAGCCACGTTCGGGCGGTCTATGGCTACACCTTC. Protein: CASHVRAVYGYTF.

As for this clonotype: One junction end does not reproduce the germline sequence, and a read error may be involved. CDR3 loop: CSLEWTENTEAFF. The CDR3 nucleotides read TGCAGCCTTGAATGGACGGAGAACACTGAAGCTTTCTTT. The rearrangement links TRBV29-1 to TRBJ1-1; D remains ambiguous. This CDR3 has 13 residues. The germline V gene has CDR1 SQVTM and CDR2 ANQGSEA.

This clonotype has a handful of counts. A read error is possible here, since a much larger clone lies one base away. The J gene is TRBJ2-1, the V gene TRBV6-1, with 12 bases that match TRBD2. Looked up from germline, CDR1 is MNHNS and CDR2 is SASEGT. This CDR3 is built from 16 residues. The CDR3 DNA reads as TGTGCCAGCAGTGAGCTAGCGGGAGGGCCCAACAATGGGCAGTTCTTC. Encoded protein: CASSELAGGPNNGQFF.

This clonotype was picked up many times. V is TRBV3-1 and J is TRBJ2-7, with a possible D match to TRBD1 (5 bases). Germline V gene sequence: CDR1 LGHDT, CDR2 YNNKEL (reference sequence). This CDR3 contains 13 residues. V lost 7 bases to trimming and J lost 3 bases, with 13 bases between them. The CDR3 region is CASTKGADYEQYF. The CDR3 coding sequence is TGTGCCAGCACCAAAGGGGCGGACTACGAGCAGTACTTC.

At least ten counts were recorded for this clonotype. For the CDR3, the DNA is TGTGCCACCAGCAGAGGAGGTACAGAGTCCTACGAGCAGTACTTC. It specifies CATSRGGTESYEQYF. The rearrangement links TRBV15 to TRBJ2-7; D not resolved. The CDR3 is 15 residues long. The V end was cut by 1 base, the J end by 1 base, with 11 bases between. Germline CDR1 LNHNV, CDR2 YYDKDF (reference sequence).

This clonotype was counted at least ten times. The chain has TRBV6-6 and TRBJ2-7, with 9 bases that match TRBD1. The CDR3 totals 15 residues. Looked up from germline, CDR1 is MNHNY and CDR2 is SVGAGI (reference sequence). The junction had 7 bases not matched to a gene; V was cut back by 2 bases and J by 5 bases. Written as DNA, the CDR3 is TGTGCCAGCAGTTACACCGGGACAGGGCGCCACGAGCAGTACTTC. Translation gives CASSYTGTGRHEQYF.

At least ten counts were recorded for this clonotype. As DNA, the CDR3 is TGTGCCAGCAGCCATCGACTAGCTGATGAGCAGTTCTTC. Translating it yields CASSHRLADEQFF. The V and J genes are TRBV6-1 and TRBJ2-1; the match to TRBD2 covers 7 bases. Germline assignment: CDR1 MNHNS and CDR2 SASEGT. The CDR3 spans 13 residues. The trim removed 6 bases at V and 8 bases at J, leaving 7 bases unmatched.

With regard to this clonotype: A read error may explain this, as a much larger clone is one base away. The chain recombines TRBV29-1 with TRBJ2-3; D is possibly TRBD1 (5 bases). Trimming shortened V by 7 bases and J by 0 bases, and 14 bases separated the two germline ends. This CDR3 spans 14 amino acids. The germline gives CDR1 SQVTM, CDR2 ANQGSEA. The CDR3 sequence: CSAEYRSSTDTQYF. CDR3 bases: TGCAGCGCCGAGTACAGGAGTAGCACAGATACGCAGTATTTT.